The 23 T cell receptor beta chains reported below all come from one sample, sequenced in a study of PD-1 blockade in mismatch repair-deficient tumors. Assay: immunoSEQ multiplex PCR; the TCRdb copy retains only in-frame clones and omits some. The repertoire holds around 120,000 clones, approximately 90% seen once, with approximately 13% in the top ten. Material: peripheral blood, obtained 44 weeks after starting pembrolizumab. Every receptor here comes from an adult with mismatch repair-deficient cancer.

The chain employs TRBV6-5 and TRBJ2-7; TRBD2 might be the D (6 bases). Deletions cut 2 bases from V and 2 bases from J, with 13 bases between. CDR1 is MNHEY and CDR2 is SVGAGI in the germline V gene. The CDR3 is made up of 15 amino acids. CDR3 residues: CASSYAPGLPYEQYF. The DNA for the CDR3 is TGTGCCAGCAGTTACGCACCGGGACTTCCCTACGAGCAGTACTTC.

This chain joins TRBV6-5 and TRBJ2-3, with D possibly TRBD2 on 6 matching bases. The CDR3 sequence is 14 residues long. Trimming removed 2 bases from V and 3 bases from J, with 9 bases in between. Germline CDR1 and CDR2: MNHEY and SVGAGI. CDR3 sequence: CASSYGRETDTQYF. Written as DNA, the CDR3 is TGTGCCAGCAGTTACGGCCGGGAGACAGATACGCAGTATTTT.

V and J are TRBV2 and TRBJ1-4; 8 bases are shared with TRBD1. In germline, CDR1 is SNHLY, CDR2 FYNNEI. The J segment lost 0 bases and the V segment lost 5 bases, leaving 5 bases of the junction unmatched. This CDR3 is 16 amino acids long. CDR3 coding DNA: TGTGCCAGCAGTAAGGACAGGGCTGCAACTAATGAAAAACTGTTTTTT. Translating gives CASSKDRAATNEKLFF.

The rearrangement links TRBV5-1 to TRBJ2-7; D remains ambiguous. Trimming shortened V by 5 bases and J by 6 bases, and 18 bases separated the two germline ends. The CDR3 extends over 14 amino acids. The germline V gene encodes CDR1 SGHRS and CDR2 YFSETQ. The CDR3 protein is CASSLSLGSLEQYF. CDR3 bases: TGCGCCAGCAGTCTGTCGCTAGGATCCCTCGAGCAGTACTTC.

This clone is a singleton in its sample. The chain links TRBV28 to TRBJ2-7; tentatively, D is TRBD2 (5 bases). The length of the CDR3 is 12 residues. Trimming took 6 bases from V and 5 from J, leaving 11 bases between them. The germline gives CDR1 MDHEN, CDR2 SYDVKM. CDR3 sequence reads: CASSRTSDEQYF. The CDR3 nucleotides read TGTGCCAGCAGCAGGACTTCCGACGAGCAGTACTTC.

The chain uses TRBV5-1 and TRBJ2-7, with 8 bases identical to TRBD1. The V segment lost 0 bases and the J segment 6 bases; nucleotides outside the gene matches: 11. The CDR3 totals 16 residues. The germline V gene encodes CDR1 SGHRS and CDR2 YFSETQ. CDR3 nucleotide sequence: TGCGCCAGCAGCTTGGGTTCCGACAGGGGACTGGGCGAGCAGTACTTC. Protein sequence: CASSLGSDRGLGEQYF.

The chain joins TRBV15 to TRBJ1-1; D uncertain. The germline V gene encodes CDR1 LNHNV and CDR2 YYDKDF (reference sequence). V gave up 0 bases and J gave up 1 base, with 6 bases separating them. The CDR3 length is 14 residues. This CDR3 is CATSRDRENTEAFF. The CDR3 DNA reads TGTGCCACCAGCAGAGATAGGGAGAACACTGAAGCTTTCTTT.

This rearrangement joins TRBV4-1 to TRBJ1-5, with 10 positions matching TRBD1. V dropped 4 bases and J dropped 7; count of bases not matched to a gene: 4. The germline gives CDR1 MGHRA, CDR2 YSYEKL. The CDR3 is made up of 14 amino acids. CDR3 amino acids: CASSRGTGEQPQHF. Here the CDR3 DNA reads TGCGCCAGCAGCCGCGGGACAGGGGAACAGCCCCAGCATTTT.

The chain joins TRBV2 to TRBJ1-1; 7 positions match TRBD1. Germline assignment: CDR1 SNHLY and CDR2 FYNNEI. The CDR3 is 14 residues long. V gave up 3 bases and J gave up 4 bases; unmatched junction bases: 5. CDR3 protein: CASSDEGASTEAFF. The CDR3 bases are TGTGCCAGCAGTGACGAGGGGGCAAGCACTGAAGCTTTCTTT.

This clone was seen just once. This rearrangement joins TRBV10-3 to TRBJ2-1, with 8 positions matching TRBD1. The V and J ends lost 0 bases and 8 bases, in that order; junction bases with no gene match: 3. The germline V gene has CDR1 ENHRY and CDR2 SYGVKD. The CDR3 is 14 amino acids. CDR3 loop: CAISESIRGHEQFF. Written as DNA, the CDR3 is TGTGCCATCAGTGAGTCGATCAGGGGGCATGAGCAGTTCTTC.

The CDR3 sequence is CASNRTDLTNYGYTF. The CDR3, as DNA: TGTGCCAGCAACCGGACAGACCTAACTAACTATGGCTACACCTTC. V usage is TRBV6-1 and J usage is TRBJ1-2; TRBD1 might be the D (6 bases). With 7 bases removed from V and 0 bases from J, the gap between germline ends came to 15 bases. The germline V gene has CDR1 MNHNS and CDR2 SASEGT. This CDR3 is built from 15 residues.

CDR3 in amino acids: CASSLGGVGNQPQHF. The DNA of the CDR3 is TGTGCCAGCAGCTTAGGAGGGGTCGGCAATCAGCCCCAGCATTTT. The V gene is TRBV7-6, the J gene TRBJ1-5; D perhaps matches TRBD1 (5 bases). V shed 1 base and J shed 2 bases, with 9 bases lying between them. There are 15 residues in the CDR3. Germline assignment: CDR1 SGHVS and CDR2 FNYEAQ.

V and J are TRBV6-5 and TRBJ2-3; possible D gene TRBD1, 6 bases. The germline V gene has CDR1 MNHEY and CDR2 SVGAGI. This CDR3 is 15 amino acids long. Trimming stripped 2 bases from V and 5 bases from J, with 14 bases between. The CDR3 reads CASSYRGQGRDTQYF. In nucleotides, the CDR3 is TGTGCCAGCAGTTACCGAGGGCAGGGGAGAGATACGCAGTATTTT.

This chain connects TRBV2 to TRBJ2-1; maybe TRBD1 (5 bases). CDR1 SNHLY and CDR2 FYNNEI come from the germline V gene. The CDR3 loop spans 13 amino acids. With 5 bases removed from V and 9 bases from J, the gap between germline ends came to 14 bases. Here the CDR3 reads CASSLTVQGEQFF. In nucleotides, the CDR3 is TGTGCCAGCAGTTTGACAGTCCAGGGTGAGCAGTTCTTC.

As DNA, the CDR3 is TGTGCCAGCAGCTTAGATCTTGAGGGTTTGGGCACTGAAGCTTTCTTT. Translated: CASSLDLEGLGTEAFF. The chain joins TRBV11-2 to TRBJ1-1; D gene ambiguous. The V and J ends lost 0 bases and 4 bases respectively, with 15 bases between them. The CDR3 extends over 16 amino acids. Germline CDR1 reads SGHAT; CDR2 reads FQNNGV.

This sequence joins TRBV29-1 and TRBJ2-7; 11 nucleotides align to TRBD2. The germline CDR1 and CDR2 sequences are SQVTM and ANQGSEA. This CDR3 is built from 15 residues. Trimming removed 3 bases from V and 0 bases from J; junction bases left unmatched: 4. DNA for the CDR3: TGCAGCGTTGATACCGGGACTAGCGGCTCCTACGAGCAGTACTTC. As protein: CSVDTGTSGSYEQYF.

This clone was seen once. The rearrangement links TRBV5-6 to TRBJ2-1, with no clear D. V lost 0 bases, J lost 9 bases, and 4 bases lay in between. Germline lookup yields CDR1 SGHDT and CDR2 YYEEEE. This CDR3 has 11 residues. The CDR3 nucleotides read TGTGCCAGCAGCTTGGGGGGTGAGCAGTTCTTC. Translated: CASSLGGEQFF.

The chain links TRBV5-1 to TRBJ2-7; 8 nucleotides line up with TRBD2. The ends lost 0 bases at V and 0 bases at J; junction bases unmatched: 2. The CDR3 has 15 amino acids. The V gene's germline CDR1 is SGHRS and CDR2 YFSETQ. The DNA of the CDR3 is TGCGCCAGCAGCTTGGGCCGGGAGGGCTCCTACGAGCAGTACTTC. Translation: CASSLGREGSYEQYF.

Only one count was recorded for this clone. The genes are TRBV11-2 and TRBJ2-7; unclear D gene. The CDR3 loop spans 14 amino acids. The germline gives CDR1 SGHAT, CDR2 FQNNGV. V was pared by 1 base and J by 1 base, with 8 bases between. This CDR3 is CASSLVADSYEQYF. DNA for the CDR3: TGTGCCAGCAGCTTAGTCGCAGATTCCTACGAGCAGTACTTC.

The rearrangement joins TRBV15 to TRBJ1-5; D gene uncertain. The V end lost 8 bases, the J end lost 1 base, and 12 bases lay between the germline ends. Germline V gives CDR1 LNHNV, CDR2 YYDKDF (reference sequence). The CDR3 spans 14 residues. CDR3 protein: CATATGISNQPQHF. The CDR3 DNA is TGTGCCACCGCTACGGGGATCAGCAATCAGCCCCAGCATTTT.

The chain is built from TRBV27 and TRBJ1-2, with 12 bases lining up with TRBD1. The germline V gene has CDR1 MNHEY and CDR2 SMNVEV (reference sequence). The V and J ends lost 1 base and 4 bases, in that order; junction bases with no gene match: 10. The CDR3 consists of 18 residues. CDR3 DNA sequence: TGTGCCAGCAGTTTATACCCCGGGACAGGGGGCGTCGGCTATGGCTACACCTTC. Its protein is CASSLYPGTGGVGYGYTF.

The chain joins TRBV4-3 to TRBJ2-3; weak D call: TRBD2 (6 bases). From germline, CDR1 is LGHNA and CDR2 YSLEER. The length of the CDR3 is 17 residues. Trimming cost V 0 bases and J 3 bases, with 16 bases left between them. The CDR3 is CASSQDALARTTDTQYF. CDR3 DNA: TGCGCCAGCAGCCAAGATGCCCTAGCGAGGACAACAGATACGCAGTATTTT.

DNA of the CDR3: TGTGCCAGCAGCTTAGGACAGGAGTACAATGAAAAACTGTTTTTT. Translated: CASSLGQEYNEKLFF. This rearrangement joins TRBV7-6 to TRBJ1-4; D might be TRBD1 (6 bases). Trimming stripped 1 base from V and 5 bases from J, with 11 bases between. Germline V gene data show CDR1 as SGHVS and CDR2 as FNYEAQ. The CDR3 covers 15 residues. Complete variable domain (other parts from reference TRBV7-6 and TRBJ1-4): GAGVSQSPRYKVTKRGQDVALRCDPISGHVSLYWYRQALGQGPEFLTYFNYEAQQDKSGLPNDRFSAERPEGSISTLTIQRTEQRDSAMYRCASSLGQEYNEKLFFGSGTQLSVL.